These 21 T cell receptor beta chains originate from one sample sequenced in a study of T-cell memory formation after mild COVID-19. TCRdb independently ran MiXCR on the 5' RACE reads; one entry per CDR3 protein. The sample comprises more than 120,000 distinct CDR3 sequences, over 6% of which are singletons, and about 2.1% rests with the top ten. Sequenced material: PBMCs or a T cell subset sorted from them (not recorded which). The receptors stem from an adult woman who had mild COVID-19 (a few samples of this study predate the infection). Cell type and time point are not known.

The table lists this clonotype with many counts. The chain has TRBV20-1 and TRBJ2-2; D perhaps matches TRBD1 (5 bases). Germline V lookup: CDR1 DFQATT, CDR2 SNEGSKA (reference sequence). V was clipped by 0 bases and J by 0 bases, with 8 bases between them. The CDR3 totals 15 residues. CDR3 DNA sequence: TGCAGTGCTAGAGATCCAGGGACGAACACCGGGGAGCTGTTTTTT. Its translation: CSARDPGTNTGELFF.

The sample holds a few counts of this clonotype. The chain joins TRBV7-2 to TRBJ1-4; TRBD1 is a possible D gene (5 bases). Trimming removed 2 bases at V and 8 bases at J, with 12 bases between. The CDR3 runs to 14 residues. Germline V gene lookup returns CDR1 SGHTA and CDR2 FQGNSA. The CDR3 region is CASSLSQGGEKLFF. The CDR3 DNA is TGTGCCAGCAGCTTATCCCAGGGCGGAGAAAAACTGTTTTTT.

This chain joins TRBV27 and TRBJ1-5; weak D call: TRBD1 (5 bases). The CDR3 is 16 amino acids. Germline V CDR1 and CDR2: MNHEY, SMNVEV (reference sequence). V shed 7 bases and J shed 5 bases, with 21 bases lying between them. The CDR3 coding sequence is TGTGCCAGCATTCCTAAAAGCGGGGGATTTGATCAGCCCCAGCATTTT. Protein product: CASIPKSGGFDQPQHF.

There are many counts of this clonotype. The chain combines TRBV7-2 with TRBJ2-3; D ambiguous. The CDR3 has 15 amino acids. Germline CDR1 and CDR2: SGHTA and FQGNSA. V lost 2 bases and J 1 base, leaving 10 bases between the germline ends. CDR3: CASSLTSVGTDTQYF. DNA of the CDR3: TGTGCCAGCAGCTTAACATCTGTAGGCACAGATACGCAGTATTTT.

The rearrangement links TRBV9 to TRBJ1-2; D remains unclear. CDR1 and CDR2 (germline): SGDLS, YYNGEE. There are 14 residues in the CDR3. V was clipped by 0 bases and J by 8 bases, with 14 bases between them. The CDR3 reads CASSVGAKVGGYTF. Here the CDR3 DNA reads TGTGCCAGCAGCGTAGGGGCCAAGGTTGGCGGCTACACCTTC.

This clonotype was seen more than once but under ten times. Written as DNA, the CDR3 is TGTGCCAGCAGCTTGTTTAGCGGGGGGGTCGTTTTCACAGATACGCAGTATTTT. Translating it yields CASSLFSGGVVFTDTQYF. The chain links TRBV5-6 to TRBJ2-3; 11 bases agree with TRBD2. The V segment lost 1 base and the J segment 2 bases; nucleotides outside the gene matches: 9. Germline V gene lookup returns CDR1 SGHDT and CDR2 YYEEEE. This CDR3 spans 18 amino acids.

The chain has TRBV28 and TRBJ2-7; D not resolved. V was pared by 6 bases and J by 2 bases, with 11 bases between. Germline V lookup: CDR1 MDHEN, CDR2 SYDVKM. This CDR3 region has 13 residues. The CDR3 DNA reads TGTGCCAGCAGCCTCGGGCCAACCTACGAGCAGTACTTC. This codes for CASSLGPTYEQYF.

In DNA form, the CDR3 reads TGCGCCAGCAGCCAACGACAGGGGGCGTACCAAGAGACCCAGTACTTC. Protein product: CASSQRQGAYQETQYF. The rearrangement joins TRBV4-1 to TRBJ2-5; 10 nucleotides agree with TRBD1. CDR3 length: 16 residues. Germline loops: CDR1 MGHRA, CDR2 YSYEKL. The V and J ends lost 2 bases and 0 bases, in that order; junction bases with no gene match: 3.

In its sample, this clonotype was seen many times. The chain employs TRBV7-9 and TRBJ2-3; the match to TRBD2 covers 12 bases. In germline, CDR1 is SEHNR, CDR2 FQNEAQ (reference sequence). The CDR3 runs to 17 residues. V was pared by 3 bases and J by 4 bases, with 8 bases of the junction left unmatched. CDR3 sequence reads: CASSFLAGGPLADTQYF. Here the CDR3 DNA reads TGTGCCAGCAGCTTTCTAGCGGGAGGGCCTCTCGCAGATACGCAGTATTTT.

This clonotype was found many times. The DNA of the CDR3 is TGCGCCAGCAGCTTGCAGCCGGGACAGGGTATAGATACGCAGTATTTT. Its translation: CASSLQPGQGIDTQYF. V is TRBV5-1 and J is TRBJ2-3, with 9 bases aligning to TRBD1. The CDR3 runs 16 residues. From germline, CDR1 is SGHRS and CDR2 YFSETQ. V was clipped by 1 base and J by 5 bases; unmatched bases: 8.

The gene calls are TRBV29-1 and TRBJ2-2, with a tentative D call TRBD1 (6 bases). The CDR3 length is 15 residues. CDR1 and CDR2 (germline): SQVTM, ANQGSEA. Trimming shortened V by 7 bases and J by 5 bases, and 20 bases separated the two germline ends. Written as DNA, the CDR3 is TGCAGCGCCCTTGTCGGACAGAGGCGTACCGGGGAGCTGTTTTTT. Encoded protein: CSALVGQRRTGELFF.

This chain joins TRBV5-1 and TRBJ2-5, with 10 bases lining up with TRBD2. The V gene end was trimmed by 2 bases and the J gene end by 3 bases; junction bases not matched to a gene: 4. Germline CDR1 SGHRS, CDR2 YFSETQ. The CDR3 spans 15 residues. CDR3 loop: CASSFSSGGEETQYF. The CDR3 region has the DNA TGCGCCAGCAGCTTTTCCAGCGGGGGGGAAGAGACCCAGTACTTC. Looking up the rest from reference TRBV5-1 and TRBJ2-5 gives the full variable domain: KAGVTQTPRYLIKTRGQQVTLSCSPISGHRSVSWYQQTPGQGLQFLFEYFSETQRNKGNFPGRFSGRQFSNSRSEMNVSTLELGDSALYLCASSFSSGGEETQYFGPGTRLLVL.

This clonotype was counted at least ten times. DNA of the CDR3: TGCGCCAGCAGCCAAGATTTAGGTGGGCTAGCCAAAAACATTCAGTACTTC. Its translation: CASSQDLGGLAKNIQYF. The chain recombines TRBV4-1 with TRBJ2-4; D remains ambiguous. The V end was cut by 0 bases, the J end by 0 bases, with 12 bases between. The CDR3 has 17 residues. Germline V CDR1 and CDR2: MGHRA, YSYEKL.

This clonotype was observed at least ten times. The gene calls are TRBV3-1 and TRBJ2-3; D might be TRBD2 (5 bases). CDR1 is LGHDT, CDR2 YNNKEL, per germline (reference sequence). The V end was cut by 4 bases, the J end by 3 bases, with 14 bases between. The length of the CDR3 is 15 residues. The DNA for the CDR3 is TGTGCCAGCAGCCTAGGCGGGCCTTGGACAGATACGCAGTATTTT. As protein: CASSLGGPWTDTQYF.

This clonotype was counted many times. This sequence joins TRBV7-9 and TRBJ2-7, with TRBD1 as a possible D gene (7 bases). Germline V gene data show CDR1 as SEHNR and CDR2 as FQNEAQ (reference sequence). V was shortened by 5 bases and J by 7 bases, with 21 bases between the two germline ends. CDR3 size: 15 residues. The CDR3 sequence is CASSLEGARAGEQYF. The CDR3 DNA sequence: TGTGCCAGCAGCCTCGAGGGGGCCAGGGCGGGGGAGCAGTACTTC.

The chain joins TRBV3-1 to TRBJ1-1; 8 bases fit TRBD1. The V gene end was trimmed by 7 bases and the J gene end by 1 base; junction bases not matched to a gene: 5. Germline V gene lookup returns CDR1 LGHDT and CDR2 YNNKEL (reference sequence). The CDR3 has 14 amino acids. CDR3 DNA sequence: TGTGCCAGCACCACGGGACAGGCGAACACTGAAGCTTTCTTT. Translating it yields CASTTGQANTEAFF.

This clonotype was detected a few times. V and J are TRBV25-1 and TRBJ2-5, with 13 bases matching TRBD2. The CDR3 runs to 15 residues. Germline values: CDR1 MGHDK, CDR2 SYGVNS. V gave up 7 bases and J gave up 4 bases; unmatched junction bases: 6. The CDR3 DNA sequence: TGTGCCAGCATACCGGGACTAGCGGGGCGAGAGACCCAGTACTTC. It translates to CASIPGLAGRETQYF.

This clonotype was counted only a few times. The chain joins TRBV6-5 to TRBJ2-5; D is possibly TRBD2 (6 bases). Trimming stripped 6 bases from V and 3 bases from J, with 14 bases between. This CDR3 comprises 14 residues. CDR1 MNHEY and CDR2 SVGAGI come from the germline V gene. The CDR3 DNA follows: TGTGCCAGCAGGGCCGGGACTTCTAAAGAGACCCAGTACTTC. It codes for CASRAGTSKETQYF.

CDR3 sequence: CASSLGSAGYGTDTQYF. In DNA, the CDR3 is TGTGCCAGCAGCTTAGGATCAGCGGGATATGGCACAGATACGCAGTATTTT. The V call is TRBV7-2, the J call TRBJ2-3; TRBD2 matches 7 bases. This CDR3 has 17 amino acids. The germline gives CDR1 SGHTA, CDR2 FQGNSA. The V segment lost 1 base and the J segment 1 base; nucleotides outside the gene matches: 8.

This chain's CDR3 is CSAPPKGLEQFF. CDR3 nucleotides: TGCAGTGCTCCCCCTAAGGGCCTTGAGCAGTTCTTC. V and J are TRBV20-1 and TRBJ2-1; the D is unclear. The CDR3 totals 12 residues. Germline CDR1 DFQATT, CDR2 SNEGSKA (reference sequence). V lost 5 bases, J lost 9 bases, and 14 bases lay in between.

In its sample, this clonotype was seen many times. The rearrangement uses TRBV30 and TRBJ1-2; maybe TRBD1 (5 bases). The length of the CDR3 is 13 residues. Trimming took 8 bases from V and 0 from J, leaving 13 bases between them. Germline V gene data show CDR1 as GTSNPN and CDR2 as SVGIG (reference sequence). The CDR3 sequence is CAVRDPANYGYTF. CDR3 DNA: TGTGCCGTTCGGGACCCAGCTAACTATGGCTACACCTTC.